This passage covers 18 T cell receptor beta chains from one sample sequenced in a study of T cells in Graves' hyperthyroidism and ophthalmopathy. RNA transcripts were the template for amplifying TCR beta CDR3 regions. Carried out on the TCR CDR3, a first-round RT-PCR used the HTBI primer set. TCRdb reprocessed the multiplex PCR reads via MiXCR and lists one record per CDR3 protein. The sample consists of around 370,000 distinct CDR3 sequences, about 18% of them appearing once. The source material was blood. These receptors were collected from a man in his late teens or twenties with Graves' ophthalmopathy.

The sample holds many counts of this clonotype. The chain carries TRBV6-1 and TRBJ2-1, with D uncertain. This CDR3 is built from 10 residues. Deletions cut 8 bases from V and 8 bases from J, with 7 bases between. From germline, CDR1 is MNHNS and CDR2 SASEGT. CDR3 sequence reads: CASFADEQFF. The DNA for the CDR3 is TGTGCCAGCTTTGCGGATGAGCAGTTCTTC.

There are many counts of this clonotype. The chain has TRBV20-1 and TRBJ1-3, with TRBD1 matching 7 bases. This CDR3 has 14 residues. Germline V lookup: CDR1 DFQATT, CDR2 SNEGSKA (reference sequence). Trimming cost V 1 base and J 2 bases; bases outside gene matches: 2. The chain's CDR3 is CSARGTGPGNTIYF. The CDR3 DNA reads TGCAGTGCTAGAGGGACAGGACCTGGAAACACCATATATTTT.

This clonotype was observed a handful of times. The chain combines TRBV20-1 with TRBJ1-1; 10 bases match TRBD1. The CDR3 covers 15 residues. V lost 5 bases, J lost 3 bases, and 9 bases stayed unmatched. Germline values: CDR1 DFQATT, CDR2 SNEGSKA (reference sequence). The CDR3 loop reads CSASTGGKIYTEAFF. CDR3 bases: TGCAGTGCTTCGACAGGGGGCAAAATTTACACTGAAGCTTTCTTT.

This clonotype was observed at least ten times. The rearrangement uses TRBV24-1 and TRBJ2-3, with 14 positions matching TRBD2. Germline assignment: CDR1 KGHDR and CDR2 SFDVKD. With 3 bases clipped from V and 4 bases from J, the junction kept 11 bases outside the gene matches. The CDR3 spans 19 residues. The DNA for the CDR3 is TGTGCCACCAGTGATCCCGGACTAGCGGGGGGACTTCTCGCAGATACGCAGTATTTT. It yields the protein CATSDPGLAGGLLADTQYF.

The CDR3 spells CSARDQLSDSNQPQHF. CDR3 coding DNA: TGCAGTGCTAGAGATCAACTATCGGATAGCAATCAGCCCCAGCATTTT. The chain couples TRBV20-1 to TRBJ1-5; D call uncertain. The V gene lost 0 bases and the J gene lost 0 bases, with 12 bases spanning the gap. Looked up from germline, CDR1 is DFQATT and CDR2 is SNEGSKA (reference sequence). The length of the CDR3 is 16 residues.

This clonotype has at least ten counts. The chain uses TRBV2 and TRBJ1-1, with no clear D. Looked up from germline, CDR1 is SNHLY and CDR2 is FYNNEI. Trimming pared 2 bases from V and 3 bases from J, leaving 7 bases between. The length of the CDR3 is 13 residues. The DNA of the CDR3 is TGTGCCAGCAGTGAATACTCCTACACTGAAGCTTTCTTT. Amino acid sequence: CASSEYSYTEAFF.

The chain carries TRBV3-1 and TRBJ2-5, with D hard to call. Germline assignment: CDR1 LGHDT and CDR2 YNNKEL (reference sequence). CDR3 length: 15 amino acids. Trimming removed 1 base at V and 2 bases at J, with 11 bases between. The CDR3 DNA is TGTGCCAGCAGCCAAGCAAGGCTAGGGCAAGAGACCCAGTACTTC. Translation: CASSQARLGQETQYF.

This clonotype occurred a few times. V gene TRBV2 combines with J gene TRBJ2-1; the D gene could be TRBD1 or TRBD2 (5 bases each). V was clipped by 8 bases and J by 5 bases, with 16 bases between them. Germline CDR1 and CDR2: SNHLY and FYNNEI. CDR3 length: 14 amino acids. DNA of the CDR3: TGTGCCAGCGTCTCCGGGACGGGAAACAATGAGCAGTTCTTC. It codes for CASVSGTGNNEQFF.

The chain joins TRBV3-1 to TRBJ2-4; 9 bases match TRBD2. J lost 6 bases, V lost 3 bases, and 15 bases had no gene match. Germline CDR1 reads LGHDT; CDR2 reads YNNKEL (reference sequence). The CDR3 has 18 amino acids. CDR3 sequence reads: CASSHQSQAGGPRNIQYF. The DNA for the CDR3 is TGTGCCAGCAGCCATCAGAGCCAGGCGGGGGGGCCAAGAAACATTCAGTACTTC. The variable domain in full, completed from reference TRBV3-1 and TRBJ2-4, reads DTAVSQTPKYLVTQMGNDKSIKCEQNLGHDTMYWYKQDSKKFLKIMFSYNNKELIINETVPNRFSPKSPDKAHLNLHINSLELGDSAVYFCASSHQSQAGGPRNIQYFGAGTRLSVL.

This clonotype was seen only a few times. The chain has TRBV5-1 and TRBJ2-3; D possibly corresponds to TRBD2 (6 bases). Trimming stripped 0 bases from V and 0 bases from J, with 8 bases between. The CDR3 loop spans 15 amino acids. CDR1 SGHRS and CDR2 YFSETQ come from the germline V gene. CDR3 sequence reads: CASSLGTISTDTQYF. DNA of the CDR3: TGCGCCAGCAGCTTGGGGACTATCAGCACAGATACGCAGTATTTT.

This clonotype was counted only a few times. The chain combines TRBV6-1 with TRBJ2-5, with D unresolved. The V end was cut by 5 bases, the J end by 7 bases, with 8 bases between. Germline values: CDR1 MNHNS, CDR2 SASEGT. The CDR3 has 11 amino acids. The CDR3 DNA follows: TGTGCCAGCAGTTATGGTCTGACCCAGTACTTC. This codes for CASSYGLTQYF.

As to this clonotype: The junction departs from the called germline gene at one end, perhaps through a read error. The chain recombines TRBV12-3 or TRBV12-4 with TRBJ2-2; D is possibly TRBD1 (7 bases). The CDR3 has 15 residues. The CDR3 spells CASSLGQGWGGELLF. In DNA, the CDR3 is TGTGCCAGCAGTTTAGGACAGGGTTGGGGCGGGGAGCTGCTTTTT.

This clonotype has at least ten counts. The gene calls are TRBV7-2 and TRBJ2-1; the D is unclear. Germline CDR1 reads SGHTA; CDR2 reads FQGNSA. This CDR3 region has 14 residues. Trimming removed 7 bases from V and 4 bases from J, with 14 bases in between. CDR3 in DNA: TGTGCCAGCACTTCTAGTCCCCAGTACAATGAGCAGTTCTTC. It translates to CASTSSPQYNEQFF.

This clonotype was seen at least ten times. The chain links TRBV7-2 to TRBJ1-2, with a possible D match to TRBD1 (6 bases). V shed 0 bases and J shed 2 bases, with 10 bases lying between them. Germline V gene sequence: CDR1 SGHTA, CDR2 FQGNSA. There are 15 residues in the CDR3. The CDR3 DNA follows: TGTGCCAGCAGCTTAGCGCTCCAGGGGAACTATGGCTACACCTTC. It is translated as CASSLALQGNYGYTF. Looking up the rest from reference TRBV7-2 and TRBJ1-2 gives the full variable domain: GAGVSQSPSNKVTEKGKDVELRCDPISGHTALYWYRQSLGQGLEFLIYFQGNSAPDKSGLPSDRFSAERTGGSVSTLTIQRTQQEDSAVYLCASSLALQGNYGYTFGSGTRLTVV.

The chain couples TRBV15 to TRBJ1-6, with 8 bases aligning to TRBD1. The V segment lost 4 bases and the J segment 7 bases; nucleotides outside the gene matches: 3. CDR1 is LNHNV, CDR2 YYDKDF, per germline (reference sequence). The CDR3 is 14 amino acids. CDR3 nucleotide sequence: TGTGCCACCAGCACCTGGACAGGGAATTCACCCCTCCACTTT. As protein: CATSTWTGNSPLHF.

There are a few counts of this clonotype. The chain joins TRBV7-9 to TRBJ2-2; 7 bases map to TRBD1. V lost 5 bases to trimming and J lost 2 bases; unmatched junction nucleotides: 5. This CDR3 has 15 residues. Germline CDR1 and CDR2: SEHNR and FQNEAQ (reference sequence). The CDR3 region has the DNA TGTGCCAGCAGCCCCCAGGGGGTAAACACCGGGGAGCTGTTTTTT. Protein: CASSPQGVNTGELFF.

The table lists this clonotype with many counts. The chain is built from TRBV12-3 or TRBV12-4 and TRBJ1-3, with D uncertain. The CDR3 loop spans 14 amino acids. The V and J ends lost 8 bases and 4 bases respectively, with 15 bases between them. The CDR3, as DNA: TGTGCCAGCCAATCCTATGGAGGGGGAAACACCATATATTTT. It codes for CASQSYGGGNTIYF.

The table lists this clonotype with many counts. J is TRBJ2-3 and V is TRBV14; D is possibly TRBD2 (7 bases). This CDR3 is built from 16 residues. V was trimmed by 8 bases and J by 4 bases, leaving 22 bases between them. Germline assignment: CDR1 SGHDN and CDR2 FVKESK. The chain's CDR3 is CASCFKAQGRADTQYF. The DNA for the CDR3 is TGTGCCAGCTGCTTCAAGGCGCAGGGGAGGGCAGATACGCAGTATTTT.